These T cell receptor beta chains were read from a single sample in a study of blood T cells in healthy people across ages. TCRdb called the 5' RACE reads again in MiXCR, with one record for every CDR3 protein. The data contain approximately 1,700,000 distinct CDR3 sequences, about 39% of them singletons. The specimen sequenced was blood. The receptors originated from a human donor in good health. CDR3s include the opening cysteine and the closing phenylalanine or tryptophan. Fields, in order: clone size, D gene, V gene, J gene, CDR3 DNA, CDR3 protein. The D gene is left open where the match is weak. Some rows mark clone size as missing; the rest say once, few, many or name a class of expanded clone.

few,NA,TRBV15,TRBJ2-4,TGTGCCACCAGCAGGGCAGTAGCCAAAAACATTCAGTACTTC,CATSRAVAKNIQYF
NA,NA,TRBV5-1,TRBJ1-2,TGCGCCAGCAGCCGCCTCGGGGGGACCGACGGAAACTATGGCTACACCTTC,CASSRLGGTDGNYGYTF
NA,TRBD2,TRBV27,TRBJ2-1,TGTGCCTGCAGTTTCCTGGGACTACCCAACAATGAGCAGTTCTTC,CACSFLGLPNNEQFF
NA,NA,TRBV7-2,TRBJ2-6,TGTGCCAGCAGCTTAGCCCAGAGTGCCAACGTCCTGACTTTC,CASSLAQSANVLTF
NA,NA,TRBV27,TRBJ1-5,TGTGCCAGCAGTTTCATTCTCACGGGACACCTTAGCAATCAGCCCCAGCATTTT,CASSFILTGHLSNQPQHF
NA,NA,TRBV12-3/TRBV12-4,TRBJ1-1,TGTGCCAGCAGCCCCCCAGGGAGGGTGAACACTGAAGCTTTCTTT,CASSPPGRVNTEAFF
NA,NA,TRBV3-1,TRBJ2-1,TGTGCCAGCAGCCAAGAAGTGGGGTCAAATGAGCAGTTCTTC,CASSQEVGSNEQFF
NA,NA,TRBV28,TRBJ1-1,TGTGCCAGCAAGGGAGGAGGGTGGAACACTGAAGCTTTCTTT,CASKGGGWNTEAFF
NA,NA,TRBV5-1,TRBJ1-4,TGCGCCAGCAGCCCAATCCAGGTTGGGGGATTGAATGAAAAACTGTTTTTT,CASSPIQVGGLNEKLFF
few,NA,TRBV6-2/TRBV6-3,TRBJ2-7,TGTGCCAGCAAGCGCTTGGGGGGCTTTTACTACGAGCAGTACTTC,CASKRLGGFYYEQYF
once,NA,TRBV3-1,TRBJ2-7,TGTGCCAGCTCGGGGCGGCGCTCCTTCTCCTACGAGCAGTACTTC,CASSGRRSFSYEQYF
few,NA,TRBV11-2,TRBJ1-2,TGTGCCAGCAGCTTACTACAGGGACGCGATGGCTACACCTTC,CASSLLQGRDGYTF
NA,NA,TRBV7-9,TRBJ1-1,TGTGCCAGCAGCTTTAGCCCGGGCGCTTTCTTT,CASSFSPGAFF
NA,NA,TRBV15,TRBJ2-5,TGTGCCTCCCGCAGACGGGGACAAGAGACCCAGTACTTC,CASRRRGQETQYF
NA,TRBD1,TRBV12-3/TRBV12-4,TRBJ1-5,TGTGCCAGCAGGCCCCAGGGGGTCGGTCAGCCCCAGCATTTT,CASRPQGVGQPQHF
NA,NA,TRBV11-3,TRBJ2-5,TGTGCCAGCAGCTTTGCAGGGGACTATCAAGAGACCCAGTACTTC,CASSFAGDYQETQYF
NA,NA,TRBV5-4,TRBJ1-1,TGTGCCAGCAGCTTGACCTCCCCCGCCCTGGGAGCTTTCTTT,CASSLTSPALGAFF
few,NA,TRBV28,TRBJ1-4,TGTGCCAGCAGTTTACAGCCCACAACTAATGAAAAACTGTTTTTT,CASSLQPTTNEKLFF
NA,NA,TRBV30,TRBJ1-2,TGTGCCTGGAGTGCCATGGTTCTAGATGACAACTATGGCTACACCTTC,CAWSAMVLDDNYGYTF
NA,TRBD2,TRBV20-1,TRBJ2-1,TGCAGTGCTAGCGGGGGGACTACCTTCTACAATGAGCAGTTCTTC,CSASGGTTFYNEQFF
NA,NA,TRBV6-6,TRBJ1-5,TGTGCCAGCAGTTGGGGGGTGACGGACAATCAGCCCCAGCATTTT,CASSWGVTDNQPQHF
NA,NA,TRBV27,TRBJ2-7,TGTGCCAGCGCCCGGAAGGGATCCTACGAGCAGTACTTC,CASARKGSYEQYF
NA,TRBD2,TRBV11-2,TRBJ2-1,TGTGCCAGCAGCCCCTGGACTAGCGGGGGCACATACAATGAGCAGTTCTTC,CASSPWTSGGTYNEQFF
NA,TRBD2,TRBV6-2/TRBV6-3,TRBJ2-1,TGTGCCAGCAAGGCGGGGACTAGCGGGGGCAATGAGCAGTTCTTC,CASKAGTSGGNEQFF
NA,NA,TRBV6-1,TRBJ1-5,TGTGCCAGCAGTGTGGACAGCGGGAGCAATCAGCCCCAGCATTTT,CASSVDSGSNQPQHF
NA,NA,TRBV7-7,TRBJ2-2,TGTGCCAGCGGGTGGTCGGGGACCGGGGAGCTGTTTTTT,CASGWSGTGELFF
few,NA,TRBV24-1,TRBJ1-5,TGTGCCACCAGTGGTTTTGGGAACCAGCCCCAGCATTTT,CATSGFGNQPQHF
few,NA,TRBV15,TRBJ2-1,TGTGCCACCAGCAGAGGCGACTTCCGCAATGAGCAGTTCTTC,CATSRGDFRNEQFF
few,NA,TRBV7-8,TRBJ2-5,TGTGCCAGCAGCTTCAACCCGGGAAACCCTCAAGAGACCCAGTACTTC,CASSFNPGNPQETQYF
once,TRBD1,TRBV7-2,TRBJ1-2,TGTGCCAGCAGCCCGTACGGGACAGGGGCCTCAGGCTACACCTTC,CASSPYGTGASGYTF
NA,TRBD2,TRBV20-1,TRBJ2-1,TGCAGTGCTTTAGCGGGGGGCTCTTCGAATGAGCAGTTCTTC,CSALAGGSSNEQFF
NA,NA,TRBV7-2,TRBJ2-5,TGTGCCAGCAGTTTCTTCCCAGAGACCCAGTACTTC,CASSFFPETQYF
NA,TRBD1,TRBV3-1,TRBJ2-5,TGTGCCAGCAGCCAAGTTCCGGGACAGAGCATCCAAGAGACCCAGTACTTC,CASSQVPGQSIQETQYF
once,NA,TRBV28,TRBJ1-3,TGTGCCAGCAGTTCTGAAACAGGATCTCCTGGAAACACCATATATTTT,CASSSETGSPGNTIYF
few,NA,TRBV7-8,TRBJ1-1,TGTGCCAGCAGCCGGACAAGGAGTACTGAAGCTTTCTTT,CASSRTRSTEAFF
NA,NA,TRBV4-3,TRBJ2-3,TGCGCCAGCAGCCATGGGTTTGTCACAGATACGCAGTATTTT,CASSHGFVTDTQYF
NA,TRBD1,TRBV29-1,TRBJ2-5,TGCAGCGTTGAGGTTGGACAGGGGCGTGTGACCCAGGACTTC,CSVEVGQGRVTQDF
NA,NA,TRBV28,TRBJ2-1,TGTGCCAGCTATTCACGGGGGCCTAGCTCCTACAATGAGCAGTTCTTC,CASYSRGPSSYNEQFF
few,TRBD2,TRBV4-1,TRBJ2-1,TGCGCCAGCAGCCAAGGTCCAGCGGGGGCTATAAATGAGCAGTTCTTC,CASSQGPAGAINEQFF
NA,NA,TRBV4-3,TRBJ2-7,TGCGCCAGCAGCCAAGATTTTCAGGGGCTTCGCGGGAACGAGCAGTACTTC,CASSQDFQGLRGNEQYF
few,TRBD2,TRBV18,TRBJ2-1,TGTGCCAGCTCACCACCGTACGGGGGGGCCTCTGAGCAGTTCTTC,CASSPPYGGASEQFF
NA,NA,TRBV7-9,TRBJ1-4,TGTGCCAGCAGCATAGAGTGGGAAAAACTGTTTTTT,CASSIEWEKLFF
NA,NA,TRBV7-2,TRBJ1-2,TGTGCCAGCAGCTCCACAGGGAAAATCTATAGCTGCACCTTC,CASSSTGKIYSCTF